These 27 T cell receptor beta chains share one sample of origin, sequenced in a study of PD-1 blockade in classical Hodgkin lymphoma. Every patient relapsed after autologous stem cell transplantation, and brentuximab vedotin exposure varied. Assay: immunoSEQ multiplex PCR; the TCRdb copy retains only in-frame clones and omits some. The sample shows 40,000 to 45,000 clones, 76% of them seen only once. Source: peripheral blood mononuclear cells (PBMCs), taken at baseline. All receptors derive from a human donor with classical Hodgkin lymphoma.

The V gene is TRBV5-6, the J gene TRBJ2-3; 9 bases are a match to TRBD2. The germline gives CDR1 SGHDT, CDR2 YYEEEE. The CDR3 totals 15 residues. After removal of 7 bases from V and 4 bases from J, the junction contained 10 bases not matched to a gene. The CDR3 loop reads CASSPAGGKADTQYF. CDR3 DNA sequence: TGTGCCAGCTCTCCGGCGGGAGGGAAGGCAGATACGCAGTATTTT.

The V gene is TRBV11-2, the J gene TRBJ2-7, with D perhaps matching TRBD1 (6 bases). CDR1 is SGHAT, CDR2 FQNNGV, per germline. The CDR3 runs 15 residues. The ends were cut back, 3 bases at V and 4 bases at J, with 16 bases in the middle. CDR3 loop: CASSLVGHPSYEQYF. The CDR3 DNA is TGTGCCAGCAGCTTGGTGGGACACCCTTCTTACGAGCAGTACTTC. The full variable domain, with the rest looked up from reference TRBV11-2 and TRBJ2-7, is EAGVAQSPRYKIIEKRQSVAFWCNPISGHATLYWYQQILGQGPKLLIQFQNNGVVDDSQLPKDRFSAERLKGVDSTLKIQPAKLEDSAVYLCASSLVGHPSYEQYFGPGTRLTVT.

The CDR3 reads CASSYGLAGDEQFF. The CDR3 coding sequence is TGTGCCAGCAGTTACGGACTAGCCGGCGATGAGCAGTTCTTC. V gene TRBV6-5 combines with J gene TRBJ2-1; 8 bases map to TRBD2. The CDR3 contains 14 residues. After removal of 2 bases from V and 8 bases from J, the junction contained 5 bases not matched to a gene. Germline V gene lookup returns CDR1 MNHEY and CDR2 SVGAGI.

The J gene is TRBJ1-2, the V gene TRBV7-9, with unresolved D. The CDR3 runs 14 residues. Germline V gene lookup returns CDR1 SEHNR and CDR2 FQNEAQ (reference sequence). Trimming removed 4 bases from V and 3 bases from J, with 12 bases in between. This CDR3 is CASSSRTEYYGYTF. The CDR3 region has the DNA TGTGCCAGCAGCTCTCGGACCGAGTACTATGGCTACACCTTC. Complete variable domain (other parts from reference TRBV7-9 and TRBJ1-2): DTGVSQNPRHKITKRGQNVTFRCDPISEHNRLYWYRQTLGQGPEFLTYFQNEAQLEKSRLLSDRFSAERPKGSFSTLEIQRTEQGDSAMYLCASSSRTEYYGYTFGSGTRLTVV.

The chain recombines TRBV19 with TRBJ1-1, with 9 bases identical to TRBD1. This CDR3 spans 14 amino acids. Germline loops: CDR1 LNHDA, CDR2 SQIVND (reference sequence). Trimming removed 4 bases from V and 4 bases from J; junction bases left unmatched: 4. CDR3 sequence: CASSTGQGPTEAFF. The CDR3 DNA reads TGTGCCAGTAGTACGGGACAGGGACCCACTGAAGCTTTCTTT.

The chain employs TRBV19 and TRBJ2-3, with D perhaps TRBD2 (5 bases). This CDR3 has 15 residues. Germline assignment: CDR1 LNHDA and CDR2 SQIVND (reference sequence). With 1 base removed from V and 0 bases from J, the gap between germline ends came to 8 bases. In DNA, the CDR3 is TGTGCCAGTAGTATAGGTAGGACTAGCACAGATACGCAGTATTTT. Its protein product is CASSIGRTSTDTQYF.

The V and J genes are TRBV5-1 and TRBJ1-2; D unclear. Germline assignment: CDR1 SGHRS and CDR2 YFSETQ. CDR3 length: 14 residues. Trimming left V 0 bases short and J 4 bases short, with 10 bases between. CDR3 DNA: TGCGCCAGCAGCTTGGTCACCGGTTTCTATGGCTACACCTTC. Amino acids: CASSLVTGFYGYTF.

V usage is TRBV7-3 and J usage is TRBJ2-7, with D possibly matching TRBD2 (6 bases). The CDR3 extends over 15 amino acids. Germline V lookup: CDR1 SGHTA, CDR2 FQGTGA. Trimming took off 1 base at V and 0 bases at J, with 10 bases between the two ends. The CDR3 DNA reads as TGTGCCAGCAGCTTAAAGACCGGGAGCTCCTACGAGCAGTACTTC. Translated, it gives CASSLKTGSSYEQYF.

This chain joins TRBV11-1 and TRBJ2-2; no definite D call. Germline assignment: CDR1 SGHAT and CDR2 FQDESV (reference sequence). The CDR3 extends over 13 amino acids. V lost 1 base, J lost 5 bases, and 5 bases lay in between. The CDR3 DNA follows: TGTGCCAGCAGCTTAGGAGGTACCGGGGAGCTGTTTTTT. Amino acid sequence: CASSLGGTGELFF.

The chain combines TRBV27 with TRBJ2-5; D unresolved. This CDR3 is built from 13 residues. Trimming removed 6 bases at V and 4 bases at J, with 12 bases between. CDR1 MNHEY and CDR2 SMNVEV come from the germline V gene (reference sequence). This CDR3 reads CASSPKILETQYF. The CDR3 DNA reads TGTGCCAGCAGCCCTAAAATACTAGAGACCCAGTACTTC.

V usage is TRBV6-5 and J usage is TRBJ1-2; no firm D call. The CDR3 contains 13 residues. Trimming pared 2 bases from V and 0 bases from J, leaving 4 bases between. Germline V CDR1 and CDR2: MNHEY, SVGAGI. The chain's CDR3 is CASSYEANYGYTF. The CDR3 DNA reads as TGTGCCAGCAGTTACGAGGCTAACTATGGCTACACCTTC.

This clone has a handful of counts. The CDR3 spells CASSFAERQFGEQYF. The CDR3 nucleotides read TGTGCCAGCAGTTTCGCGGAGCGTCAATTCGGCGAGCAGTACTTC. The gene calls are TRBV28 and TRBJ2-7; no firm D call. The CDR3 length is 15 residues. The germline gives CDR1 MDHEN, CDR2 SYDVKM. V lost 3 bases and J lost 6, with 18 bases in between.

This clone was counted a single time. The chain combines TRBV6-5 with TRBJ2-3, with unresolved D. Germline V gene sequence: CDR1 MNHEY, CDR2 SVGAGI. The CDR3 sequence is 14 residues long. Trimming took 6 bases from V and 4 from J, leaving 14 bases between them. The CDR3 is CASRRGRHADTQYF. In nucleotides, the CDR3 is TGTGCCAGCAGGCGCGGCCGACATGCAGATACGCAGTATTTT.

The chain uses TRBV7-3 and TRBJ2-6, with 7 bases identical to TRBD1. CDR3 length: 17 residues. V was pared by 5 bases and J by 6 bases, with 13 bases of the junction left unmatched. Germline V gene lookup returns CDR1 SGHTA and CDR2 FQGTGA. CDR3 bases: TGTGCCAGCAGCCCTAGACAGGGTTTAGGGATGGCCAACGTCCTGACTTTC. The encoded protein is CASSPRQGLGMANVLTF.

This chain connects TRBV18 to TRBJ2-6, with D tentatively TRBD1 or TRBD2 (5 bases each). The germline V gene has CDR1 KGHSH and CDR2 LQKENI. The CDR3 extends over 14 amino acids. Trimming took 2 bases from V and 10 from J, leaving 12 bases between them. CDR3 coding DNA: TGTGCCAGCTCACCAAGGGACGCGCGTAACGTCCTGACTTTC. This encodes CASSPRDARNVLTF. Full variable domain (missing parts from reference TRBV18 and TRBJ2-6): NAGVMQNPRHLVRRRGQEARLRCSPMKGHSHVYWYRQLPEEGLKFMVYLQKENIIDESGMPKERFSAEFPKEGPSILRIQQVVRGDSAAYFCASSPRDARNVLTFGAGSRLTVL.

This clone is classed as medium-sized. Other DNA variants within this sample encode the same CDR3. The chain links TRBV27 to TRBJ1-4, with D perhaps TRBD1 (5 bases). The V gene's germline CDR1 is MNHEY and CDR2 SMNVEV (reference sequence). This CDR3 has 14 residues. Trimming took off 3 bases at V and 3 bases at J, with 8 bases between the two ends. As DNA, the CDR3 is TGTGCCAGCAGTTTTGGACAAGCTAATGAAAAACTGTTTTTT. It codes for CASSFGQANEKLFF.

This chain uses TRBV7-2 with TRBJ2-7, with TRBD1 matching over 7 bases. This CDR3 has 15 amino acids. Germline CDR1 SGHTA, CDR2 FQGNSA. The V segment lost 5 bases and the J segment 1 base; nucleotides outside the gene matches: 8. This CDR3 reads CASSPQGIMSYEQYF. The CDR3 DNA follows: TGTGCCAGCAGCCCACAGGGGATCATGTCCTACGAGCAGTACTTC.

CDR3 in DNA: TGTGCCAGCAGCTTAGCGGGGGCCAATCAGCCCCAGCATTTT. As protein: CASSLAGANQPQHF. The V gene is TRBV7-2, the J gene TRBJ1-5; weak D call: TRBD1 (6 bases). Between the trimmed V and J ends, which lost 0 bases and 3 bases, there was a span of 6 bases. The CDR3 has 14 amino acids. CDR1 and CDR2 from the germline V gene are SGHTA and FQGNSA. Using reference TRBV7-2 and TRBJ1-5 for the parts outside the CDR3, the full variable domain is GAGVSQSPSNKVTEKGKDVELRCDPISGHTALYWYRQSLGQGLEFLIYFQGNSAPDKSGLPSDRFSAERTGGSVSTLTIQRTQQEDSAVYLCASSLAGANQPQHFGDGTRLSIL.

The rearrangement links TRBV7-2 to TRBJ2-3, with 8 nucleotides matching TRBD2. The V gene's germline CDR1 is SGHTA and CDR2 FQGNSA. V was pared by 5 bases and J by 10 bases, with 11 bases of the junction left unmatched. CDR3 length: 14 residues. Here the CDR3 DNA reads TGTGCCAGCAGCCCTCGGGGGGGGACGGTCTCGCAGTATTTT. It encodes CASSPRGGTVSQYF.

The chain is built from TRBV28 and TRBJ2-7; D may match TRBD1 or TRBD2 (5 bases each). Germline loops: CDR1 MDHEN, CDR2 SYDVKM. The CDR3 loop spans 11 amino acids. Trimming took 8 bases from V and 0 from J, leaving 5 bases between them. The CDR3 reads CASGTSYEQYF. The CDR3 coding sequence is TGTGCCAGCGGGACCTCCTACGAGCAGTACTTC.

The chain couples TRBV4-1 to TRBJ1-1; TRBD1 aligns across 10 bases. This CDR3 region has 15 residues. The V segment lost 4 bases and the J segment 6 bases; nucleotides outside the gene matches: 8. Germline V gene data show CDR1 as MGHRA and CDR2 as YSYEKL. The CDR3 reads CASSLATGGFSEAFF. In nucleotides, the CDR3 is TGCGCCAGCAGCCTCGCGACAGGGGGCTTTTCTGAAGCTTTCTTT.

The rearrangement joins TRBV30 to TRBJ2-3; tentative D call: TRBD2 (7 bases). The CDR3 covers 15 residues. CDR1 and CDR2 (germline): GTSNPN, SVGIG (reference sequence). V lost 0 bases, J lost 1 base, and 11 bases lay in between. CDR3 in amino acids: CAWSVGGGRTDTQYF. The CDR3 bases are TGTGCCTGGAGTGTAGGCGGGGGCCGCACAGATACGCAGTATTTT.

The chain links TRBV6-5 to TRBJ2-3; a weak D match, TRBD2 (6 bases). Per germline, CDR1 MNHEY and CDR2 SVGAGI. This CDR3 is 14 amino acids long. Between the trimmed V and J ends, which lost 8 bases and 3 bases, there was a span of 15 bases. DNA of the CDR3: TGTGCCAGCCAACGGTCAGGGAGGACAGATACGCAGTATTTT. Protein product: CASQRSGRTDTQYF.

The genes are TRBV5-1 and TRBJ1-1, with D possibly TRBD1 on 6 matching bases. Trimming shortened V by 3 bases and J by 0 bases, and 15 bases separated the two germline ends. CDR1 is SGHRS, CDR2 YFSETQ, per germline. The CDR3 runs to 16 residues. DNA of the CDR3: TGCGCCAGCAGCTCTGACAGGCGCCCGTTGAACACTGAAGCTTTCTTT. This encodes CASSSDRRPLNTEAFF.

The V gene is TRBV6-5, the J gene TRBJ2-7, with 9 bases aligning to TRBD2. CDR1 and CDR2 from the germline V gene are MNHEY and SVGAGI. The CDR3 spans 14 residues. V gave up 10 bases and J gave up 0 bases; unmatched junction bases: 7. The CDR3 reads CATTPGLASYEQYF. For the CDR3, the DNA is TGTGCCACCACACCGGGACTAGCCTCCTACGAGCAGTACTTC.

The CDR3 DNA sequence: TGCGCCAGCAGCTTCTTCTCGAGCGGACAATCCACAGATACGCAGTATTTT. This sequence encodes CASSFFSSGQSTDTQYF. The chain carries TRBV5-1 and TRBJ2-3; tentatively, D is TRBD1 or TRBD2 (5 bases each). V was cut by 2 bases and J by 2 bases, with 18 bases left in between. Germline V lookup: CDR1 SGHRS, CDR2 YFSETQ. The CDR3 covers 17 residues.

The chain couples TRBV6-5 to TRBJ1-2; D unresolved. Germline CDR1 MNHEY, CDR2 SVGAGI. The CDR3 covers 13 residues. V shed 0 bases and J shed 4 bases, with 6 bases lying between them. The CDR3 reads CASSYSATYGYTF. The CDR3 nucleotides read TGTGCCAGCAGTTACTCTGCAACCTATGGCTACACCTTC.